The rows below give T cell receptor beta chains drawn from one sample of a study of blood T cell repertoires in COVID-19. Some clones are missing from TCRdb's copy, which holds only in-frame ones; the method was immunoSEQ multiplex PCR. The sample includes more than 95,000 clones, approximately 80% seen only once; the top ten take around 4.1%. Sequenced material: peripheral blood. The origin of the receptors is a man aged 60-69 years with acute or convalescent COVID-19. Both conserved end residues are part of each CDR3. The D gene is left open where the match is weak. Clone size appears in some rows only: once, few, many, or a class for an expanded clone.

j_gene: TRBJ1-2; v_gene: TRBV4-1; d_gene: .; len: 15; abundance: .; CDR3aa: CASSQGRSGIYGYTF; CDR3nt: TGCGCCAGCAGCCAAGGCCGGTCAGGGATTTATGGCTACACCTTC
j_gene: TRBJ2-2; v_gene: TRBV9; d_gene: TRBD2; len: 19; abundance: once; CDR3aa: CASSSPGLAGGPITGELFF; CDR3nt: TGTGCCAGCAGCTCCCCGGGACTAGCGGGAGGGCCTATCACCGGGGAGCTGTTTTTT
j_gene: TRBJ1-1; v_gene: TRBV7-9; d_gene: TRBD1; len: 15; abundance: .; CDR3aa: CASSSQGTANTEAFF; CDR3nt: TGTGCCAGCAGCTCGCAAGGGACAGCGAACACTGAAGCTTTCTTT
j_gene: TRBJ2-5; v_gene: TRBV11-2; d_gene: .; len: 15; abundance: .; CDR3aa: CASSLPPGSQETQYF; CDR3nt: TGTGCCAGCAGCTTACCCCCTGGGAGCCAAGAGACCCAGTACTTC
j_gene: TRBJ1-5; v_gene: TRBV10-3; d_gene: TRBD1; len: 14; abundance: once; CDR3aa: CAISESTGIQPQHF; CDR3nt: TGTGCCATCAGTGAGTCGACAGGGATTCAGCCCCAGCATTTT
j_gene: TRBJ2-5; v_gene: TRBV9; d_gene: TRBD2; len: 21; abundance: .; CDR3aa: CASSVEVRVGTSGRAWKTQYF; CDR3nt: TGTGCCAGCAGCGTAGAGGTCAGGGTTGGGACTAGCGGGAGGGCCTGGAAGACCCAGTACTTC
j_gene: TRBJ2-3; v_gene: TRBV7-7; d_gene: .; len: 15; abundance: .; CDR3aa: CASSFGGTSTDTQYF; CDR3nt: TGTGCCAGCAGCTTTGGCGGGACTAGCACAGATACGCAGTATTTT
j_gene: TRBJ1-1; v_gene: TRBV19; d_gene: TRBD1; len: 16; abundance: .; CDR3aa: CASRAGQGVQNTEAFF; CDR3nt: TGTGCCAGTAGAGCCGGACAGGGAGTTCAGAATACTGAAGCTTTCTTT
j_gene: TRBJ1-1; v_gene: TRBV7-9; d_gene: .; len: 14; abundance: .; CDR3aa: CASSLGLMNTEAFF; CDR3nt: TGTGCCAGCAGCTTAGGACTTATGAACACTGAAGCTTTCTTT
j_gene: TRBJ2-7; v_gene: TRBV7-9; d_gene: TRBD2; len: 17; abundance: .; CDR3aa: CASSLATGLASSYEQYF; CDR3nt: TGTGCCAGCAGCTTAGCTACAGGACTAGCGAGCTCCTACGAGCAGTACTTC
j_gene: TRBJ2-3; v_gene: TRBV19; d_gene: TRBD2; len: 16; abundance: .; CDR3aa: CASSTRTSGRTDTQYF; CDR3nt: TGTGCCAGTAGTACTCGGACTAGCGGGAGAACAGATACGCAGTATTTT
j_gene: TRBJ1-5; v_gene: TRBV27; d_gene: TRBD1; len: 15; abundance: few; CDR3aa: CASSPRTGNNQPQHF; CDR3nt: TGTGCCAGCAGTCCGAGGACAGGGAACAATCAGCCCCAGCATTTT
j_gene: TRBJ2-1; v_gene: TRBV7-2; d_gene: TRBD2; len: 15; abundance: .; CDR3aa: CASSLAGGAYNEQFF; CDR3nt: TGTGCCAGCAGCTTAGCTGGGGGGGCCTACAATGAGCAGTTCTTC
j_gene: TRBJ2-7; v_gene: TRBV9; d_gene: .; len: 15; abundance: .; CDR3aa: CASSASASDPYEQYF; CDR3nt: TGTGCCAGCAGCGCCAGCGCTAGCGACCCCTACGAGCAGTACTTC
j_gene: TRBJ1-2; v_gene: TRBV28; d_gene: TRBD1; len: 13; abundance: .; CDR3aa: CASSLQGARGYTF; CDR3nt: TGTGCCAGCAGCCTTCAGGGGGCACGTGGCTACACCTTC
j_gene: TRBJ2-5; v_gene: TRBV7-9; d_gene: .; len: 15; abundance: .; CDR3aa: CASSLGISLQETQYF; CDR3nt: TGTGCCAGCAGCTTAGGAATCTCTCTACAAGAGACCCAGTACTTC
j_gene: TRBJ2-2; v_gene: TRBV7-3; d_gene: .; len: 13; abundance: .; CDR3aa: CASSLESAGELFF; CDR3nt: TGTGCCAGCAGCTTAGAGTCTGCCGGGGAGCTGTTTTTT
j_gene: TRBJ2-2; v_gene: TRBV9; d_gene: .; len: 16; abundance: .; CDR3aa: CASSVSGGPNTGELFF; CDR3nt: TGTGCCAGCAGCGTAAGTGGGGGCCCGAACACCGGGGAGCTGTTTTTT
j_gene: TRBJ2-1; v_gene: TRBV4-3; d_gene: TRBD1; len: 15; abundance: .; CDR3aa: CASSQVTGASDEQFF; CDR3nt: TGCGCCAGCAGCCAAGTTACAGGGGCGAGCGATGAGCAGTTCTTC
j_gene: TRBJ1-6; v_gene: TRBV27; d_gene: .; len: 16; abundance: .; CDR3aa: CASSLSRQGFNSPLHF; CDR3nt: TGTGCCAGCAGTTTATCGAGGCAGGGATTCAATTCACCCCTCCACTTT
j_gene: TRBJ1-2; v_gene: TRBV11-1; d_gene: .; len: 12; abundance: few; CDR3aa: CASSLTDYGYTF; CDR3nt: TGTGCCAGCAGCTTAACGGACTATGGCTACACCTTC
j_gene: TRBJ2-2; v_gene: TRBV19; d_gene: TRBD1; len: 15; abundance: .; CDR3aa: CASAPGTANTGELFF; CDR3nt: TGTGCCAGTGCTCCCGGGACAGCGAACACCGGGGAGCTGTTTTTT
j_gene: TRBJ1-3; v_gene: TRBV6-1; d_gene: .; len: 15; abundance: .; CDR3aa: CASSEHQGIGNTIYF; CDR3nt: TGTGCCAGCAGTGAACATCAGGGGATAGGAAACACCATATATTTT
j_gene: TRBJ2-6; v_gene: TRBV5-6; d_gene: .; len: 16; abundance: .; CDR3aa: CASRETGGSGANVLTF; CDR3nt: TGTGCCAGCAGAGAGACTGGAGGCTCTGGGGCCAACGTCCTGACTTTC
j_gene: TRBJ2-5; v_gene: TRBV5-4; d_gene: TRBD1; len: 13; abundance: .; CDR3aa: CASSWDSQETQYF; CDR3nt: TGTGCCAGCAGCTGGGACAGTCAAGAGACCCAGTACTTC
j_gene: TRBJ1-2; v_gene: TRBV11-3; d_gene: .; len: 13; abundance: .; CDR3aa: CASSLGGSSGYTF; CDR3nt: TGTGCCAGCAGCTTAGGCGGCAGTTCTGGCTACACCTTC
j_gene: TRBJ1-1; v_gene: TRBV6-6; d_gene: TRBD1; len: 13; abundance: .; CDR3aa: CASIFRQGAEAFF; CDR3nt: TGTGCCAGCATTTTCAGACAGGGGGCTGAAGCTTTCTTT
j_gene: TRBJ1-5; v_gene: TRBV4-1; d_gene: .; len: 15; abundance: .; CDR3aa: CASSQDHAWNQPQHF; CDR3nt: TGCGCCAGCAGCCAAGATCACGCGTGGAATCAGCCCCAGCATTTT
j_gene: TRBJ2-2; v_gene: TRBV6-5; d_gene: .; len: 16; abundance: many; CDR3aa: CASSYDTSGNTGELFF; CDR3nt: TGTGCCAGCAGTTATGATACAAGCGGAAACACCGGGGAGCTGTTTTTT
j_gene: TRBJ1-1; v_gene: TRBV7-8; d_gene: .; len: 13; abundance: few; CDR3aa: CASSFSKDTEAFF; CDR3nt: TGTGCCAGCAGCTTTAGCAAGGACACTGAAGCTTTCTTT
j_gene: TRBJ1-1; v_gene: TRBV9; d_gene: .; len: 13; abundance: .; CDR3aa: CASSAHGNTEAFF; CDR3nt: TGTGCCAGCAGCGCACATGGGAACACTGAAGCTTTCTTT
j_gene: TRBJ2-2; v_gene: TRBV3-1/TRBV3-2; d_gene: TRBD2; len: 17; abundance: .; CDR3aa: CASSQAYTGTSTGELFF; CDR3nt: TGTGCCAGCAGCCAAGCCTATACCGGGACTAGCACCGGGGAGCTGTTTTTT
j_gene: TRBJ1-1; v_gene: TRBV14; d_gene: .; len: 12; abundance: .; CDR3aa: CASSRGLTEAFF; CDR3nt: TGTGCCAGCAGCCGCGGGTTGACTGAAGCTTTCTTT
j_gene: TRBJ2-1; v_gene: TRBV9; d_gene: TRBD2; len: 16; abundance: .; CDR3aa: CASSVATGAGGTEQFF; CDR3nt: TGTGCCAGCAGCGTAGCTACTGGAGCGGGAGGAACCGAGCAGTTCTTC
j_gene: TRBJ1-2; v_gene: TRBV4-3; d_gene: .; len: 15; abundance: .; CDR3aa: CASSQGTGLGYGYTF; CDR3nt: TGCGCCAGCAGCCAAGGAACAGGGTTGGGCTATGGCTACACCTTC
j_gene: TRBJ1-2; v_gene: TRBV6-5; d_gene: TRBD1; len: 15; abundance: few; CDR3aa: CASSYSTGADYGYTF; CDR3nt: TGTGCCAGCAGTTACTCGACAGGGGCGGACTATGGCTACACCTTC
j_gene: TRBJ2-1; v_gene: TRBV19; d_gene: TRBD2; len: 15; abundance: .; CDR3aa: CASSYSGGLYNEQFF; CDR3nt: TGTGCCAGTAGTTATAGCGGGGGCCTCTACAATGAGCAGTTCTTC
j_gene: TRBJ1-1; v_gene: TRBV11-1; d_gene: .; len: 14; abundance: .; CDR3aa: CASSSLQGNTEAFF; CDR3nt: TGTGCCAGCAGCTCATTACAGGGGAACACTGAAGCTTTCTTT
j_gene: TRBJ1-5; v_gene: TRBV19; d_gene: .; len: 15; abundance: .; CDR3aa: CASRRNRVSNQPQHF; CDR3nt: TGTGCCAGTCGCCGTAACAGGGTTAGCAATCAGCCCCAGCATTTT
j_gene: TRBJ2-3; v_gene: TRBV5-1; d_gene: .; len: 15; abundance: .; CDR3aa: CASSLVPQSTDTQYF; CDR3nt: TGCGCCAGCAGCTTGGTACCACAGAGCACAGATACGCAGTATTTT
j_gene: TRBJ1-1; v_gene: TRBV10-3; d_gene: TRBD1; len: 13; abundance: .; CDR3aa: CAISRQGNTEAFF; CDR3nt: TGTGCCATCAGTAGACAGGGTAACACTGAAGCTTTCTTT
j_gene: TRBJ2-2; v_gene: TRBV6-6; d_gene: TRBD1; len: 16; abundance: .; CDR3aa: CASSYRTGGDTGELFF; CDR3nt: TGTGCCAGCAGTTACCGTACAGGGGGCGACACCGGGGAGCTGTTTTTT
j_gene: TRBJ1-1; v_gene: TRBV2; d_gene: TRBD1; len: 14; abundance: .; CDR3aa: CASSGLGGNTEAFF; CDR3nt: TGTGCCAGCAGTGGGTTAGGGGGCAACACTGAAGCTTTCTTT
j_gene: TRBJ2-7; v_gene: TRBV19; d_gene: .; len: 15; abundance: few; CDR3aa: CASKIEAGSSYEQYF; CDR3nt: TGTGCCAGTAAGATTGAGGCAGGGTCATCCTACGAGCAGTACTTC
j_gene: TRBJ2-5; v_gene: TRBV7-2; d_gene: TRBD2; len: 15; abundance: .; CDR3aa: CASSSLAGGRETQYF; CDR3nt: TGTGCCAGCAGCTCTCTAGCGGGAGGGCGGGAGACCCAGTACTTC
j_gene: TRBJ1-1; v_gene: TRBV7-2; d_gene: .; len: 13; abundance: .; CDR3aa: CASSLGEGLSAFF; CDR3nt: TGTGCCAGCAGCTTAGGGGAGGGGCTGTCGGCTTTCTTT
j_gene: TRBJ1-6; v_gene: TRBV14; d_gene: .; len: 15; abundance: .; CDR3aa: CASSQEKGVGSPLHF; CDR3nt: TGTGCCAGCAGCCAAGAAAAGGGAGTAGGATCACCCCTCCACTTT
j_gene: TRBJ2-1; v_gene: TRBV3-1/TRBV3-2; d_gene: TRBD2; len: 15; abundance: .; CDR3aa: CASSQVRGGYNEQFF; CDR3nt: TGTGCCAGCAGCCAAGTCCGGGGGGGCTACAATGAGCAGTTCTTC
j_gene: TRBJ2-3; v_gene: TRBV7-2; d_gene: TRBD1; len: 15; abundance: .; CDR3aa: CASSFSGTGGDTQYF; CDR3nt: TGTGCCAGCAGCTTTTCCGGGACAGGGGGAGATACGCAGTATTTT
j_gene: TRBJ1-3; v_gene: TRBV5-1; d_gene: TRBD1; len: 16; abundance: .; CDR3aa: CASSPQTGKTQTAIYF; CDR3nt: TGCGCCAGCAGCCCGCAGACAGGGAAAACACAAACAGCCATATATTTT
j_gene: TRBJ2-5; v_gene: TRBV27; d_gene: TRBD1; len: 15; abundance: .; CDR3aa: CASSSRTGPRETQYF; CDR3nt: TGTGCCAGCAGTTCCAGGACAGGGCCCCGAGAGACCCAGTACTTC
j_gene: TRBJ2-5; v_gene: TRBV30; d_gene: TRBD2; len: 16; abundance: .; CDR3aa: CAWSVRSGGASETQYF; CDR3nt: TGTGCCTGGAGTGTCCGGAGCGGGGGGGCTTCAGAGACCCAGTACTTC
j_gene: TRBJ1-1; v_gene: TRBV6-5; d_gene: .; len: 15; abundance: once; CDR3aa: CASSSGFVVGTEAFF; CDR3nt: TGTGCCAGCAGTTCGGGATTTGTCGTTGGCACTGAAGCTTTCTTT
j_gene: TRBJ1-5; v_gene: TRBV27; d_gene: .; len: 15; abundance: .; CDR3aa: CASRPQAYSNQPQHF; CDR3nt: TGTGCCAGCCGACCCCAGGCATATAGCAATCAGCCCCAGCATTTT
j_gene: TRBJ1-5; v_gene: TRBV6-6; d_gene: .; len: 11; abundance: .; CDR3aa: CASGGGQPQHF; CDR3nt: TGTGCCAGCGGCGGAGGTCAGCCCCAGCATTTT
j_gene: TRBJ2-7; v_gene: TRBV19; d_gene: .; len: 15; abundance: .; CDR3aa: CASSIDRGNAYEQYF; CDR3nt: TGTGCCAGTAGTATAGATCGCGGCAACGCCTACGAGCAGTACTTC
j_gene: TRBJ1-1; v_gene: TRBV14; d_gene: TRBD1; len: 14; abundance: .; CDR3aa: CASSQVVTGGKAFF; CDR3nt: TGTGCCAGCAGCCAAGTAGTGACAGGGGGCAAAGCTTTCTTT